The 19 T cell receptor beta chains in this list originate from one sample, sequenced in a study of human T cells and chemical hapten exposure. TCRdb re-analysed the RACE reads in MiXCR, keeping a single row per CDR3 protein. This table holds 100,000 to 150,000 distinct CDR3 sequences, approximately 14% found once. Time point: patch test 1, 2 weeks after DPC sensitization. The treatment here: therapeutic diphenylcyclopropenone sensitization with weekly scalp DPC. The input for sequencing was whole blood, taken in connection with sensitization to the hapten diphenylcyclopropenone (DPC). Receptor source: a man aged 18 to 30 with alopecia areata. Some clones in this sample may be carry-over from other donors' samples.

This clonotype has only a few counts. The V and J genes are TRBV5-5 and TRBJ2-7; 7 bases match TRBD1. Looked up from germline, CDR1 is SGHKS and CDR2 is YYEKEE (reference sequence). J lost 3 bases, V lost 3 bases, and 6 bases had no gene match. CDR3 length: 14 residues. The CDR3 sequence is CASSSPGTDYEQYV. The CDR3 coding sequence is TGTGCCAGCAGCTCCCCCGGGACAGACTACGAGCAGTACGTC.

This clonotype occurred a few times. One end of the junction is discordant with germline, which a read error may explain. The V call is TRBV20-1, the J call TRBJ2-1; D is perhaps TRBD1 (7 bases). Germline loops: CDR1 DFQATT, CDR2 SNEGSKA (reference sequence). CDR3 length equals 15 residues. The DNA for the CDR3 is TGCAGTGCTAGAATAGGAGGGGGCTCCCACAATGAGCAGTTCTTC. It translates to CSARIGGGSHNEQFF.

This clonotype has just a few counts. The chain employs TRBV20-1 and TRBJ2-4; D not resolved. The V end lost 6 bases, the J end lost 0 bases, and 12 bases lay between the germline ends. Germline V gives CDR1 DFQATT, CDR2 SNEGSKA (reference sequence). The CDR3 runs to 14 residues. CDR3 in DNA: TGCAGTGCCCCCTTGGGGATAGCCAAAAACATTCAGTACTTC. It specifies CSAPLGIAKNIQYF.

This chain joins TRBV3-1 and TRBJ2-1; D ambiguous. Trimming cost V 6 bases and J 7 bases, with 13 bases left between them. This CDR3 is built from 13 residues. Germline loops: CDR1 LGHDT, CDR2 YNNKEL (reference sequence). The CDR3 DNA is TGTGCCAGCAGTCAACTTAAGGGAAATGAGCAGTTCTTC. Encoded protein: CASSQLKGNEQFF.

This sequence joins TRBV20-1 and TRBJ2-2; possible D gene TRBD1, 5 bases. Germline CDR1 and CDR2: DFQATT and SNEGSKA (reference sequence). V was trimmed by 5 bases and J by 5 bases, leaving 18 bases between them. The CDR3 covers 15 residues. The CDR3 is CSARRARGGTGELFF. CDR3 sequence (DNA): TGCAGTGCTCGAAGGGCTAGGGGTGGAACCGGGGAGCTGTTTTTT.

This clonotype has at least ten counts. The chain carries TRBV29-1 and TRBJ2-1, with D possibly TRBD1 on 5 matching bases. Between the trimmed V and J ends, which lost 4 bases and 13 bases, there was a span of 14 bases. Germline assignment: CDR1 SQVTM and CDR2 ANQGSEA. The CDR3 extends over 11 amino acids. This chain's CDR3 is CSVGQIHSQFF. The DNA for the CDR3 is TGCAGCGTTGGACAGATCCACTCCCAGTTCTTC.

The chain has TRBV4-2 and TRBJ1-3; D may be TRBD1 (5 bases). This CDR3 is built from 20 residues. Trimming took 2 bases from V and 0 from J, leaving 23 bases between them. Germline V CDR1 and CDR2: LGHNA, YNFKEQ. CDR3 residues: CASSQRGGTGQMSSGNTIYF. CDR3 nucleotides: TGTGCCAGCAGCCAAAGGGGCGGAACAGGCCAGATGAGCTCTGGAAACACCATATATTTT.

The chain joins TRBV9 to TRBJ1-1; no definite D call. The CDR3 runs 13 residues. The ends were cut back, 3 bases at V and 6 bases at J, with 12 bases in the middle. CDR1 and CDR2 (germline): SGDLS, YYNGEE. This CDR3 is CASSAPGHPEAFF. The DNA for the CDR3 is TGTGCCAGCAGCGCTCCAGGTCACCCTGAAGCTTTCTTT.

The chain joins TRBV6-1 to TRBJ1-3, with unresolved D. With 3 bases removed from V and 3 bases from J, the gap between germline ends came to 15 bases. Germline values: CDR1 MNHNS, CDR2 SASEGT. This CDR3 contains 16 residues. CDR3 loop: CASSEAQPRSGNTIYF. As DNA, the CDR3 is TGTGCCAGCAGTGAGGCCCAGCCAAGAAGTGGAAACACCATATATTTT.

This sequence joins TRBV5-4 and TRBJ2-5; possible D gene TRBD2, 5 bases. Germline CDR1 SGHNT, CDR2 YYREEE (reference sequence). V shed 2 bases and J shed 1 base, with 9 bases lying between them. The CDR3 totals 14 residues. In DNA, the CDR3 is TGTGCCAGCAGCTTCGGCGGGCCCCAAGAGACCCAGTACTTC. Its translation is CASSFGGPQETQYF.

This clonotype has more than one count but fewer than ten. DNA for the CDR3: TGTGCCAGCAGCGTAGATGCAGATACGCAGTATTTT. This sequence encodes CASSVDADTQYF. V is TRBV9 and J is TRBJ2-3; no reliable D call. This CDR3 is 12 amino acids long. The ends were cut back, 0 bases at V and 4 bases at J, with 3 bases in the middle. Germline-derived CDR1 and CDR2 are SGDLS and YYNGEE.

This chain links TRBV12-3 or TRBV12-4 with TRBJ1-1; D gene uncertain. V shed 6 bases and J shed 3 bases, with 14 bases lying between them. This CDR3 is 14 amino acids long. The CDR3 protein is CASSKVGSDTEAFF. The CDR3 bases are TGTGCCAGCAGCAAGGTCGGTTCGGACACTGAAGCTTTCTTT.

The rearrangement links TRBV6-5 to TRBJ1-1; the D gene is possibly TRBD1 (6 bases). The CDR3 contains 14 residues. V lost 5 bases and J lost 5, with 15 bases in between. Germline V gene data show CDR1 as MNHEY and CDR2 as SVGAGI. The CDR3 protein is CASSTHREGTEAFF. CDR3 bases: TGTGCCAGCAGTACACACAGGGAAGGGACTGAAGCTTTCTTT.

The V gene is TRBV29-1, the J gene TRBJ2-7, with a weak D call TRBD1 (6 bases). The V gene's germline CDR1 is SQVTM and CDR2 ANQGSEA. The CDR3 covers 14 residues. V was shortened by 4 bases and J by 0 bases, with 13 bases between the two germline ends. The CDR3: CSVVYRASSYEQYF. The CDR3 bases are TGCAGCGTTGTGTACAGGGCCAGCTCCTACGAGCAGTACTTC.

The chain combines TRBV18 with TRBJ1-1, with D unclear. V was cut by 0 bases and J by 9 bases, with 11 bases left in between. CDR1 is KGHSH and CDR2 is LQKENI in the germline V gene. This CDR3 spans 13 amino acids. CDR3 coding DNA: TGTGCCAGCTCACCACCGGCCCAGGATAAAGCTTTCTTT. This codes for CASSPPAQDKAFF.

V gene TRBV29-1 combines with J gene TRBJ1-1; no clear D gene. Germline V lookup: CDR1 SQVTM, CDR2 ANQGSEA. The V and J ends lost 6 bases and 4 bases respectively, with 12 bases between them. The CDR3 runs 12 residues. CDR3 sequence reads: CSVEGLGTEAFF. In DNA form, the CDR3 reads TGCAGCGTCGAGGGTTTAGGCACTGAAGCTTTCTTT.

In its sample, this clonotype was seen a few times. The chain couples TRBV11-1 to TRBJ2-5, with D unclear. This CDR3 spans 13 amino acids. Trimming left V 0 bases short and J 5 bases short, with 7 bases between. Looked up from germline, CDR1 is SGHAT and CDR2 is FQDESV (reference sequence). The CDR3 DNA is TGTGCCAGCAGCTTAGCGGTAGGGGAGACCCAGTACTTC. Amino acids: CASSLAVGETQYF.

Comment on this clonotype: This may come from a read error, since a much larger clone is one base off. The chain links TRBV7-3 to TRBJ2-1, with 8 bases fitting TRBD1. CDR3 length equals 15 residues. Germline V gene data show CDR1 as SGHTA and CDR2 as FQGTGA. The CDR3 here is CPSSPDRESYNEQFF. CDR3 DNA sequence: TGTCCCAGCAGCCCGGACAGGGAGTCCTACAATGAGCAGTTCTTC.

The chain carries TRBV20-1 and TRBJ2-4; D is uncertain. The V end was cut by 6 bases, the J end by 0 bases, with 15 bases between. Per the germline V gene, CDR1 is DFQATT and CDR2 is SNEGSKA (reference sequence). CDR3 size: 15 residues. The CDR3 nucleotides read TGCAGTGCAAACGGACGGACGCTAGCCAAAAACATTCAGTACTTC. This sequence encodes CSANGRTLAKNIQYF.